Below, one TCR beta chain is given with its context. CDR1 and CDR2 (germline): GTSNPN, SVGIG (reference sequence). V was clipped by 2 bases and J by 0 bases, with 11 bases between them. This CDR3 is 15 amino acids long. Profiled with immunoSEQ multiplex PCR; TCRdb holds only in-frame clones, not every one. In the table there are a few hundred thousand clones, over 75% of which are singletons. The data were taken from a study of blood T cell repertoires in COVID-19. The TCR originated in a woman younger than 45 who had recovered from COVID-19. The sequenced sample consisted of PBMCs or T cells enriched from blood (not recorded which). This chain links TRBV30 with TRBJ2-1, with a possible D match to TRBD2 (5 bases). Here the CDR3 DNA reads TGTGCCTGGAGTTTGAGGGTAAGCTCCTACAATGAGCAGTTCTTC. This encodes CAWSLRVSSYNEQFF.